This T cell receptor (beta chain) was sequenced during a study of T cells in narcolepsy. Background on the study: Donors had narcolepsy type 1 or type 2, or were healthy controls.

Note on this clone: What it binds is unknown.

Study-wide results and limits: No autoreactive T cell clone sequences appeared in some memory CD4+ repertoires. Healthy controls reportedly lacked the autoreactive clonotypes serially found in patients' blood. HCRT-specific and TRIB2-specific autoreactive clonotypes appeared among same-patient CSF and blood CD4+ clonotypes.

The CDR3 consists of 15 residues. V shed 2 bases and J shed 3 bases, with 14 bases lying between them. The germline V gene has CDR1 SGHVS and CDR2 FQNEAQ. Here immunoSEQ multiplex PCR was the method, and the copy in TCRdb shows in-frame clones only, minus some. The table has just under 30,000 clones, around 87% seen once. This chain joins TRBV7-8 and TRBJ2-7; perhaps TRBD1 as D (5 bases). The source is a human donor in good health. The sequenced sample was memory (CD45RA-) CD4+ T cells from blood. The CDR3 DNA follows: TGTGCCAGCAGCTTATTTTTGGGCAGGGACTACGAGCAGTACTTC. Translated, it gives CASSLFLGRDYEQYF.